The rows below give T cell receptor beta chains drawn from one sample of a study of esophageal squamous cell carcinoma under preoperative chemotherapy. From the PCR reads, TCRdb called clonotypes with MiXCR, one entry per CDR3 protein. The sample holds about 16,000 distinct CDR3 sequences; 40% to 50% are singletons and the top ten take approximately 31%. Sampling was carried out from a patient given preoperative chemotherapy. Receptor source: a human donor with esophageal squamous cell carcinoma. The donor label of this sample is uncertain. CDR3s include the opening cysteine and the closing phenylalanine or tryptophan. Each record gives: CDR3 DNA, CDR3 protein, D gene, J gene, V gene, clone size. The D gene is left open where the match is weak. Clone size, where shown, is once, few, many, or a class for clones that have expanded.

CDR3 DNA: TGTGCCAGCAGTTCAGTAGCGTGGGGGGAGACCCAGTACTTC
CDR3 protein: CASSSVAWGETQYF
D gene: -
J gene: TRBJ2-5
V gene: TRBV12-3/TRBV12-4
clone size: few

CDR3 DNA: TGTGCCAGCAGCGAATATGGACAAACCTACGAGCAGTACTTC
CDR3 protein: CASSEYGQTYEQYF
D gene: -
J gene: TRBJ2-7
V gene: TRBV7-2
clone size: many

CDR3 DNA: TGTGCCAGCAGCGACACCCTCCAAGAGACCCAGTACTTC
CDR3 protein: CASSDTLQETQYF
D gene: -
J gene: TRBJ2-5
V gene: TRBV7-6
clone size: many

CDR3 DNA: TGTGCCAGCAGCACAGGAGTGGGACAGGGCCATGGAGGCTACACCTTC
CDR3 protein: CASSTGVGQGHGGYTF
D gene: TRBD1
J gene: TRBJ1-2
V gene: TRBV7-2
clone size: -

CDR3 DNA: TGTGCCGCGGGCGCCGGTGGCGGGGAGATAGATACGCAGTATTTC
CDR3 protein: CAAGAGGGEIDTQYF
D gene: -
J gene: TRBJ2-5
V gene: TRBV7-3
clone size: -

CDR3 DNA: TGTGCCAGCAGTTACTCGGCTAGCCAGGGGAATGAGCAGTTCTTC
CDR3 protein: CASSYSASQGNEQFF
D gene: -
J gene: TRBJ2-1
V gene: TRBV6-5
clone size: -

CDR3 DNA: TGTGCCAGCAGGGAGGATGGCTACACCTTC
CDR3 protein: CASREDGYTF
D gene: -
J gene: TRBJ1-2
V gene: TRBV6-1
clone size: -

CDR3 DNA: TGTGCCAGCAGCACCGGGACAGGCGGTGAGCAGTTCTTC
CDR3 protein: CASSTGTGGEQFF
D gene: TRBD1
J gene: TRBJ2-1
V gene: TRBV6-1
clone size: many

CDR3 DNA: TGTGCCAGCAGTAGGACTAGCGGGCACACAGATACGCAGTATTTT
CDR3 protein: CASSRTSGHTDTQYF
D gene: TRBD2
J gene: TRBJ2-3
V gene: TRBV6-4
clone size: -

CDR3 DNA: TGTGCCAGCAGCTTGTCTTACAGTAGCGTGGCTTTCTTT
CDR3 protein: CASSLSYSSVAFF
D gene: -
J gene: TRBJ1-1
V gene: TRBV5-8
clone size: -

CDR3 DNA: TGTGCCAGCAGCCCACTCAGCCCGTCCTCCTACAGGGGTGGTGAGACCCAGTACTTC
CDR3 protein: CASSPLSPSSYRGGETQYF
D gene: TRBD1
J gene: TRBJ2-5
V gene: TRBV7-9
clone size: -

CDR3 DNA: TGTGCCAGCAGTGAAGACTCACGGTGGTTTTCCTTGGAGACCCAGTACTTC
CDR3 protein: CASSEDSRWFSLETQYF
D gene: -
J gene: TRBJ2-5
V gene: TRBV6-1
clone size: -

CDR3 DNA: TGTGCCAGCAGCCCGGGAAGGACTGGGGCCAACGTCCTGACTTTC
CDR3 protein: CASSPGRTGANVLTF
D gene: -
J gene: TRBJ2-6
V gene: TRBV7-2
clone size: medium-sized

CDR3 DNA: TGTGCCAGCAGTGTTGCCCTCCCCTACGAGCAGTACTTC
CDR3 protein: CASSVALPYEQYF
D gene: -
J gene: TRBJ2-7
V gene: TRBV12-3/TRBV12-4
clone size: -

CDR3 DNA: TGTGCCAGCAGCCAGAGCGGACAGGGGGCACAGAACACCGGGGAGCTGTTTTTT
CDR3 protein: CASSQSGQGAQNTGELFF
D gene: TRBD1
J gene: TRBJ2-2
V gene: TRBV7-3
clone size: once

CDR3 DNA: TGTGCCAGCAGCTGGAATAGCGGGAGGGCCGGTAATGAGCAGTACTTC
CDR3 protein: CASSWNSGRAGNEQYF
D gene: TRBD2
J gene: TRBJ2-5
V gene: TRBV7-3
clone size: many

CDR3 DNA: TGTGCCAGCACAGGGGGACTAGCGGGAGCCGCCGTTCAGACTTCTAGCACAGATACGCAGTATTTT
CDR3 protein: CASTGGLAGAAVQTSSTDTQYF
D gene: TRBD2
J gene: TRBJ2-3
V gene: TRBV7-8
clone size: large

CDR3 DNA: TGTGCCAGCAGCTTGACCGGGACAGGGTGGGAGGAGCAGTACTTC
CDR3 protein: CASSLTGTGWEEQYF
D gene: TRBD1
J gene: TRBJ2-5
V gene: TRBV7-2
clone size: many

CDR3 DNA: TGTGCCAGCTCACCACCGAGATCCGGACAGGGCCGGGGAGAGCAGTACTTC
CDR3 protein: CASSPPRSGQGRGEQYF
D gene: TRBD1
J gene: TRBJ2-5
V gene: TRBV18
clone size: few

CDR3 DNA: TGCAGTGCTAGAGGGGCGGGGACAGGGGGCAACACTGAAGCTTTCTTT
CDR3 protein: CSARGAGTGGNTEAFF
D gene: TRBD1
J gene: TRBJ1-1
V gene: TRBV20-1
clone size: -

CDR3 DNA: TGTGCCAGCAGCGTGGGTCCCGGGGGCCGTGACCAAGAGATCCAGTACTTC
CDR3 protein: CASSVGPGGRDQEIQYF
D gene: -
J gene: TRBJ2-5
V gene: TRBV7-2
clone size: -

CDR3 DNA: TGTGCCGGGAGCGCTGCTGGCGGGGAGCTAGAGACGCAGTATTTT
CDR3 protein: CAGSAAGGELETQYF
D gene: -
J gene: TRBJ2-3
V gene: TRBV7-3
clone size: -

CDR3 DNA: TGTGCCAGCAGCTTCTTAGAGAAACAAGAGACCCAGTACTTC
CDR3 protein: CASSFLEKQETQYF
D gene: -
J gene: TRBJ2-5
V gene: TRBV11-1
clone size: -

CDR3 DNA: TGTGCCAGCAGCTTAGCGACCCTAGCTCCGAGCTCCTACAATGAGCAGTTCTTC
CDR3 protein: CASSLATLAPSSYNEQFF
D gene: -
J gene: TRBJ2-1
V gene: TRBV7-8
clone size: -

CDR3 DNA: TGTGCCAGTCGCGGACAGGGGGCGAAAAAGACCCAGTACTTC
CDR3 protein: CASRGQGAKKTQYF
D gene: TRBD1
J gene: TRBJ2-5
V gene: TRBV6-1
clone size: -

CDR3 DNA: TGTGCCAGCAGTTTAAGGGGGGGAACAAGCTACGAGCAGTACTTC
CDR3 protein: CASSLRGGTSYEQYF
D gene: -
J gene: TRBJ2-7
V gene: TRBV11-3
clone size: few

CDR3 DNA: TGTGCCAGCAGCTTTATTGGCATATCCTACAATGAGCAGTTCTTC
CDR3 protein: CASSFIGISYNEQFF
D gene: -
J gene: TRBJ2-1
V gene: TRBV11-2
clone size: -

CDR3 DNA: TGTGCCAGCAGCTCCCAAAGGGAGACCCAGTACTTC
CDR3 protein: CASSSQRETQYF
D gene: -
J gene: TRBJ2-5
V gene: TRBV7-2
clone size: many

CDR3 DNA: TGTGCCAGCAGCACAAAACCAAACTACGAGCAGTTCTTC
CDR3 protein: CASSTKPNYEQFF
D gene: -
J gene: TRBJ2-1
V gene: TRBV7-6
clone size: -

CDR3 DNA: TGTGCCAGCAAGGAAGGTCCAACCGGGACGCAGTATTTT
CDR3 protein: CASKEGPTGTQYF
D gene: -
J gene: TRBJ2-3
V gene: TRBV6-1
clone size: once

CDR3 DNA: TGTGCCAGCAGTACTAGCGGGAGGGCCGTAGATACGCAGTATTTT
CDR3 protein: CASSTSGRAVDTQYF
D gene: TRBD2
J gene: TRBJ2-3
V gene: TRBV7-2
clone size: medium-sized

CDR3 DNA: TGTGCCAGCAGTTCAACGTTTTCGTGGGGAGGGCATGCCGAGCAGTACTTC
CDR3 protein: CASSSTFSWGGHAEQYF
D gene: TRBD2
J gene: TRBJ2-7
V gene: TRBV11-1
clone size: few

CDR3 DNA: TGTGCGGGGATCGGGAGCCGAGGCCAAGATACCCAGTACTTC
CDR3 protein: CAGIGSRGQDTQYF
D gene: -
J gene: TRBJ2-5
V gene: TRBV7-6
clone size: -

CDR3 DNA: TGTGCCAGCAGCTTAGCCGTAATAGAAGAGACCCAGTACTTC
CDR3 protein: CASSLAVIEETQYF
D gene: -
J gene: TRBJ2-5
V gene: TRBV7-2
clone size: few

CDR3 DNA: TGTGCCAGCAGCTTGATGGCAGGAGGGAGCCACGAGCAGTACTTC
CDR3 protein: CASSLMAGGSHEQYF
D gene: -
J gene: TRBJ2-7
V gene: TRBV7-8
clone size: -

CDR3 DNA: TGTGCCAGCAGCCCCGGGACAGGGGGAGGTGAGACCCAGTACTTC
CDR3 protein: CASSPGTGGGETQYF
D gene: TRBD1
J gene: TRBJ2-5
V gene: TRBV11-3
clone size: -

CDR3 DNA: TGTGCCAGCAGTTTATTCAGGGTAGACACCGGGGAGCTGTTTTTT
CDR3 protein: CASSLFRVDTGELFF
D gene: -
J gene: TRBJ2-2
V gene: TRBV12-3/TRBV12-4
clone size: medium-sized

CDR3 DNA: TGTGCCAGCAGCTTAGCGGTCCTAGCGGGGGAGCAGTACTTC
CDR3 protein: CASSLAVLAGEQYF
D gene: TRBD2
J gene: TRBJ2-5
V gene: TRBV7-2
clone size: few

CDR3 DNA: TGTGCCAGCAGTTTACGGGGCACAATGAACACTGAAGCTTTCTTT
CDR3 protein: CASSLRGTMNTEAFF
D gene: -
J gene: TRBJ1-1
V gene: TRBV27
clone size: -

CDR3 DNA: TGTGCCAGCAGTTACTCGGGAGGTGGGGTGGGGCCAACGTCCCAGTTCTTC
CDR3 protein: CASSYSGGGVGPTSQFF
D gene: -
J gene: TRBJ2-1
V gene: TRBV6-5
clone size: -

CDR3 DNA: TGTGCCAGCAGCTTAGATCAATCGGTGCGGGGACACTTC
CDR3 protein: CASSLDQSVRGHF
D gene: -
J gene: TRBJ2-1
V gene: TRBV11-2
clone size: -

CDR3 DNA: TGTGCCAGCAGCTTTGGAGCCAAAGATACGCAGTATTTT
CDR3 protein: CASSFGAKDTQYF
D gene: -
J gene: TRBJ2-3
V gene: TRBV7-2
clone size: -

CDR3 DNA: TGCGCCAGCTACGAGGGGTACAATGAGCAGTACTTC
CDR3 protein: CASYEGYNEQYF
D gene: -
J gene: TRBJ2-7
V gene: TRBV10-2
clone size: few

CDR3 DNA: TGTGCCAGCAGCTTACCACAGACTAGCGTGGACGAGCAGTTCTTC
CDR3 protein: CASSLPQTSVDEQFF
D gene: TRBD2
J gene: TRBJ2-1
V gene: TRBV7-2
clone size: many

CDR3 DNA: TGTGCCAGCAGCTTTCAAGGGCTTGGGGCCAACGTCCTGACTTTC
CDR3 protein: CASSFQGLGANVLTF
D gene: -
J gene: TRBJ2-6
V gene: TRBV11-2
clone size: -

CDR3 DNA: TGTGCCAGCAGCTTAGGGTCTGGGGGGGATACGCAGTATTTT
CDR3 protein: CASSLGSGGDTQYF
D gene: -
J gene: TRBJ2-3
V gene: TRBV7-6
clone size: medium-sized

CDR3 DNA: TGTGCGGGCAGCGGAGGCGGAGGCCCAGGGGGGCAGTATTTC
CDR3 protein: CAGSGGGGPGGQYF
D gene: -
J gene: TRBJ2-3
V gene: TRBV11-2
clone size: -

CDR3 DNA: TGTGCCAGCAGCCGGGGATTGGCAGAATTTTCTGAAGCTTTCTTT
CDR3 protein: CASSRGLAEFSEAFF
D gene: -
J gene: TRBJ1-1
V gene: TRBV5-6
clone size: -

CDR3 DNA: TGTGCCAGCAGCTGGGACAGGGAGAATGAGCAGTTCTTC
CDR3 protein: CASSWDRENEQFF
D gene: TRBD1
J gene: TRBJ2-1
V gene: TRBV7-3
clone size: -

CDR3 DNA: TGTGCCAGCAGCCCGACGCTAGCGGGTGGCCAAGAGACCCAGTACTTC
CDR3 protein: CASSPTLAGGQETQYF
D gene: TRBD2
J gene: TRBJ2-5
V gene: TRBV7-9
clone size: few

CDR3 DNA: TGTGCCAGCAGCTTCAGGGACCAGAACGAGCAGTACTTC
CDR3 protein: CASSFRDQNEQYF
D gene: -
J gene: TRBJ2-7
V gene: TRBV7-9
clone size: -

CDR3 DNA: TGTGCCAGCAGCGGAACACGGGACAGGGTGGTAGAGACCCAGTACTTC
CDR3 protein: CASSGTRDRVVETQYF
D gene: TRBD1
J gene: TRBJ2-5
V gene: TRBV11-3
clone size: -

CDR3 DNA: TGTGCCAGCAGGTTGACTGGCGGGAGGGCTGTAGAGCAGTTCTTC
CDR3 protein: CASRLTGGRAVEQFF
D gene: TRBD2
J gene: TRBJ2-1
V gene: TRBV12-3/TRBV12-4
clone size: many

CDR3 DNA: TGTGCCAGCAGCGCCTTACCGGGACAGGGACCCAACTATGGCTACACCTTC
CDR3 protein: CASSALPGQGPNYGYTF
D gene: TRBD1
J gene: TRBJ1-2
V gene: TRBV7-9
clone size: few

CDR3 DNA: TGTGCCAGCAGCAGGACACGGTCCACCGAGCAGTACTTC
CDR3 protein: CASSRTRSTEQYF
D gene: -
J gene: TRBJ2-7
V gene: TRBV7-2
clone size: -

CDR3 DNA: TGTGCCAGCAGCTTAGTGTTAGCGGGGTCCTACGAGCAGTACTTC
CDR3 protein: CASSLVLAGSYEQYF
D gene: TRBD2
J gene: TRBJ2-7
V gene: TRBV7-2
clone size: medium-sized

CDR3 DNA: TGTGCCAGCAGTTACTCCCGGAGCGGGAGAGCAGATACGCAGTATTTT
CDR3 protein: CASSYSRSGRADTQYF
D gene: TRBD2
J gene: TRBJ2-3
V gene: TRBV6-5
clone size: -